The sequence of this T cell receptor (beta chain) was determined in a study of T cell responses to AZD1222 COVID-19 vaccine. This CDR3 is 17 amino acids long. Germline values: CDR1 LGHDT, CDR2 YNNKEL (reference sequence). Trimming at V came to 0 bases and at J to 9 bases, leaving 13 bases not matched to a gene. Produced via immunoSEQ multiplex PCR; TCRdb's table is partial and in-frame only. The sample lists 150,000 to 200,000 clones, roughly 94% seen once, with roughly 5.5% in the top ten. Sequenced material: peripheral blood, taken 28 days after the second AZD1222 dose. V gene TRBV3-1 (or the pseudogene TRBV3-2) combines with J gene TRBJ2-1, with 8 bases matching TRBD1. This receptor was taken from an adult who received the AZD1222 COVID-19 vaccine. CDR3 DNA sequence: TGTGCCAGCAGCCAAGATCCCCCACTGACAGGGGTCAGTGAGCAGTTCTTC. It is translated as CASSQDPPLTGVSEQFF.